This TCR beta chain is drawn from a study of T cell responses to AZD1222 COVID-19 vaccine. Trimming took off 7 bases at V and 6 bases at J, with 15 bases between the two ends. Germline V lookup: CDR1 SNHLY, CDR2 FYNNEI. There are 13 residues in the CDR3. Using immunoSEQ multiplex PCR, the repertoire was profiled, and TCRdb retains in-frame clones only, with some absent. This table holds under 85,000 clones, roughly 90% found once. For this clone: The antigen remains unidentified.

Study-wide findings and caveats: Spike-wide coverage was observed for vaccine-associated CD4 TCRs, with dominant responses at 160-218 and 743-854. Seropositivity was recorded at baseline in only a handful of AZD1222 recipients. Unmutated variant regions are reportedly the target of nearly half of TCRs that are spike-specific. White British donors predominated, females outnumbered males, and clonal diversity was possibly underestimated.

The source was peripheral blood, collected on day 0 of MenACWY control vaccination. The chain recombines TRBV2 with TRBJ1-2; D may be TRBD1 (5 bases). This receptor was identified in an adult in good health. The CDR3 sequence is CASTAVSGHGYTF. The CDR3 DNA is TGTGCCAGCACCGCGGTCTCGGGGCATGGCTACACCTTC.